This T cell receptor (beta chain) was captured in a study of blood T cell repertoires in COVID-19 (dated by TCRdb to 2020 to 2022). With regard to the full study: Collaborator samples came from the United States, Italy and Spain and covered acute and convalescent phases of COVID-19. The dataset comprised deeply sampled blood TCRbeta repertoires from subjects exposed to, actively infected with, or recovered from COVID-19. The samples were drawn from two sources: the first 160 participants of the ongoing ImmuneRACE study, and 1,000 to 1,500 subjects contributed by 6 global collaborators. Sample metadata almost always included a de-identified subject ID, COVID-19 status, age in years and sex. Where available, HLA class I and class II types were taken from metadata supplied by the sample provider and were not determined by assay-based typing. The prospective study material was composed of cDNA or gDNA derived from T cells, B-cell-depleted T cells, or PBMCs. The repertoires were released in a freely available public database intended as a resource for research on the immune response to SARS-CoV-2.

Details on this clone: What antigen it recognizes has not been identified. Base quality data are lacking; no much larger clone is found one base away.

The immunoSEQ Assay, a bias-controlled multiplex PCR, was used to amplify TCRbeta CDR3 regions from genomic DNA. On the authors' methods: Within the assay, amplification of reference gene primers was used to estimate how many nucleated cells each sample contained. To quantify the absolute abundance of each unique TCRbeta CDR3 rearrangement, sequence reads were collapsed and filtered. For each sample, productive Simpson clonality was calculated by taking the square root of Simpson's diversity index across productive rearrangements. Drawn from immuneACCESS, this table holds only the in-frame rearrangements with V and J called that TCRdb kept. Clones are partly lost; checked studies trace under half to an unresolved V gene and leave the rest unexplained. Clone size and V and J calls were adopted from that table, with D and trimming inferred from the DNA. The sample has under 350,000 clones on record, 75% to 85% of them singletons. The ten largest clones capture 7.2% of the sample.

Relative to germline, V is 2 bases shorter and J is 3 bases shorter, with 26 bases between their ends. The CDR3 starts with the cysteine, ends with the phenylalanine, and has 19 residues. Only CDR3 DNA is held: 57 bases, read in frame from base 1. CDR1 and CDR2, per the germline V gene, are SGDLS and YYNGEE. General study outcomes and caveats: The amount of clinical and demographic metadata varied by source and participant and was provided uncurated.

Each collaborating institution followed its own protocols to collect whole blood in K2EDTA tubes. For TCRbeta analysis, collaborators shipped samples in one of three forms: frozen whole blood, isolated PBMCs, or DNA extracted from either of those sample types. In this chain, TRBV9 is recombined with TRBJ1-1; a weak D assignment points to TRBD1 (6 bases agree). The sample comprised peripheral blood. The sequence derives from a human donor in a cohort sampled during active COVID-19. The base sequence is TGTGCCAGCAGCGTTTCCGGGGGGCGTTTAGTCTTGGCGGACACTGAAGCTTTCTTT. Protein translation: CASSVSGGRLVLADTEAFF.